This passage covers 10 T cell receptor beta chains from one sample sequenced in a study of blood T cell repertoires in COVID-19. Repertoires were generated with immunoSEQ multiplex PCR, while TCRdb's copy carries only in-frame clones and drops some. The sample consists of tens of thousands of clones, approximately 90% of them appearing once. The sample was peripheral blood. These receptors were obtained from a male donor with acute or convalescent COVID-19.

The rearrangement links TRBV6-5 to TRBJ1-6; the match to TRBD1 covers 10 bases. This CDR3 is built from 15 residues. CDR1 is MNHEY and CDR2 is SVGAGI in the germline V gene. After removal of 4 bases from V and 6 bases from J, the junction contained 3 bases not matched to a gene. CDR3 sequence: CASSLGDRGNSPLHF. The CDR3 DNA sequence: TGTGCCAGCAGTTTAGGGGACAGGGGTAATTCACCCCTCCACTTT.

The chain joins TRBV7-8 to TRBJ1-4, with a tentative D call TRBD1 (5 bases). Trimming pared 1 base from V and 8 bases from J, leaving 17 bases between. From germline, CDR1 is SGHVS and CDR2 FQNEAQ. The CDR3 runs to 16 residues. The CDR3: CASSLGGGTVKEKLFF. In nucleotides, the CDR3 is TGTGCCAGCAGCTTAGGGGGGGGGACCGTTAAGGAAAAACTGTTTTTT.

J is TRBJ2-5 and V is TRBV11-1, with D perhaps TRBD1 (5 bases). Per the germline V gene, CDR1 is SGHAT and CDR2 is FQDESV (reference sequence). The length of the CDR3 is 14 residues. Trimming pared 0 bases from V and 4 bases from J, leaving 9 bases between. The CDR3 region is CASSLAQGRETQYF. CDR3 bases: TGTGCCAGCAGCTTAGCCCAGGGTAGAGAGACCCAGTACTTC. Full variable domain (missing parts from reference TRBV11-1 and TRBJ2-5): EAEVAQSPRYKITEKSQAVAFWCDPISGHATLYWYRQILGQGPELLVQFQDESVVDDSQLPKDRFSAERLKGVDSTLKIQPAELGDSAMYLCASSLAQGRETQYFGPGTRLLVL.

The V gene is TRBV2, the J gene TRBJ2-7; tentatively, D is TRBD2 (6 bases). Trimming cost V 8 bases and J 5 bases, with 16 bases left between them. The CDR3 length is 13 residues. Germline V gives CDR1 SNHLY, CDR2 FYNNEI. In DNA form, the CDR3 reads TGTGCCAGCGTTGAAGGGACTCTCGACGAGCAGTACTTC. Its translation: CASVEGTLDEQYF.

This chain uses TRBV7-9 with TRBJ1-2; D unclear. The CDR3 is 13 amino acids. In germline, CDR1 is SEHNR, CDR2 FQNEAQ (reference sequence). Trimming stripped 7 bases from V and 6 bases from J, with 15 bases between. The CDR3 region has the DNA TGTGCCAGCACCAACCGGGAAAATAATGGCTACACCTTC. It is translated as CASTNRENNGYTF. Combining the CDR3 with reference TRBV7-9 and TRBJ1-2 gives the whole variable domain DTGVSQNPRHKITKRGQNVTFRCDPISEHNRLYWYRQTLGQGPEFLTYFQNEAQLEKSRLLSDRFSAERPKGSFSTLEIQRTEQGDSAMYLCASTNRENNGYTFGSGTRLTVV.

The chain employs TRBV2 and TRBJ1-1; 8 positions agree with TRBD1. Germline CDR1 SNHLY, CDR2 FYNNEI. J was trimmed by 5 bases and V by 3 bases; bases with no gene match: 5. The CDR3 covers 14 residues. CDR3 region: CASSDRGRETEAFF. CDR3 nucleotides: TGTGCCAGCAGTGACAGGGGGCGCGAAACTGAAGCTTTCTTT.

This sequence joins TRBV2 and TRBJ2-5; possible D gene TRBD1, 6 bases. V was trimmed by 7 bases and J by 3 bases, leaving 18 bases between them. Germline V gene lookup returns CDR1 SNHLY and CDR2 FYNNEI. The CDR3 is made up of 15 amino acids. CDR3 coding DNA: TGTGCCAGCACGGACCCAGGGACACCGAAAGAGACCCAGTACTTC. The encoded protein is CASTDPGTPKETQYF.

The chain employs TRBV5-6 and TRBJ1-4; a possible D gene is TRBD1 (5 bases). The CDR3 has 17 residues. The V and J ends lost 2 bases and 8 bases respectively, with 22 bases between them. Germline V gene lookup returns CDR1 SGHDT and CDR2 YYEEEE. CDR3 loop: CASSFRALGGDGEKLFF. CDR3 in DNA: TGTGCCAGCAGCTTCCGGGCCCTTGGGGGGGACGGGGAAAAACTGTTTTTT.

The genes are TRBV9 and TRBJ2-1; 8 bases line up with TRBD2. The CDR3 loop spans 15 amino acids. Germline loops: CDR1 SGDLS, CDR2 YYNGEE. Trimming took 3 bases from V and 5 from J; bases not matched to a gene: 7. The CDR3 sequence: CASSASGGSNNEQFF. The CDR3 DNA follows: TGTGCCAGCAGCGCCAGCGGGGGAAGTAACAATGAGCAGTTCTTC.

The V gene is TRBV10-3, the J gene TRBJ1-2, with 7 bases fitting TRBD1. CDR3 size: 15 residues. CDR1 ENHRY and CDR2 SYGVKD come from the germline V gene. J lost 5 bases, V lost 4 bases, and 10 bases had no gene match. The CDR3 reads CAISGRQGGGYGYTF. In nucleotides, the CDR3 is TGTGCCATCAGTGGTAGACAGGGAGGAGGATATGGCTACACCTTC.